This entry lists 17 T cell receptor beta chains sequenced from one sample in a study of cytomegalovirus exposure and HLA in healthy donors. PCR employed 60 Vbeta and 13 Jbeta primers. The repertoire was sequenced with immunoSEQ multiplex PCR; TCRdb's copy has only in-frame clones and lacks some. The sample lists a few hundred thousand clones, about 93% occurring once. Sequencing was done on a sample of PBMCs. Receptors originate from a girl aged 2 to 10 in good health and CMV-seronegative.

The chain uses TRBV29-1 and TRBJ2-2, with 7 nucleotides matching TRBD1. The CDR3 runs to 14 residues. Trimming took 4 bases from V and 4 from J; bases not matched to a gene: 6. Germline V gene lookup returns CDR1 SQVTM and CDR2 ANQGSEA. This CDR3 is CSVVGQDTTGELFF. CDR3 coding DNA: TGCAGCGTTGTTGGACAGGACACCACCGGGGAGCTGTTTTTT.

The chain recombines TRBV2 with TRBJ1-2, with D uncertain. The V gene lost 7 bases and the J gene lost 8 bases, with 11 bases spanning the gap. In germline, CDR1 is SNHLY, CDR2 FYNNEI. This CDR3 contains 11 residues. The CDR3 protein is CASTYPLGYTF. CDR3 DNA sequence: TGTGCCAGCACCTACCCGTTGGGCTACACCTTC.

The J gene is TRBJ2-3, the V gene TRBV10-1, with D possibly matching TRBD2 (5 bases). Germline-derived CDR1 and CDR2 are WNHNN and SYGVQD (reference sequence). The CDR3 totals 14 residues. Trimming took 3 bases from V and 3 from J, leaving 10 bases between them. The CDR3 nucleotides are TGCGCCAGCAGTGATCCACGCGGGACAGATACGCAGTATTTT. Its translation is CASSDPRGTDTQYF.

In nucleotides, the CDR3 is TGCGCCAGCAGCTTCCCCCGGGACACAAACGGCCTGCACGAGCAGTACTTC. It specifies CASSFPRDTNGLHEQYF. The chain joins TRBV5-1 to TRBJ2-5; a possible D gene is TRBD1 (6 bases). The tail of the sequence fits TRBJ2-7 better, so the J call may be wrong. The CDR3 consists of 17 residues. Germline V gene data show CDR1 as SGHRS and CDR2 as YFSETQ.

This chain uses TRBV7-9 with TRBJ1-1; TRBD1 might be the D (6 bases). Germline lookup yields CDR1 SEHNR and CDR2 FQNEAQ (reference sequence). The V gene lost 5 bases and the J gene lost 10 bases, with 20 bases spanning the gap. The CDR3 length is 14 residues. CDR3 sequence (DNA): TGTGCCAGCAGCGATCACACTAGGGGGGGTGGAGCTTTCTTT. It encodes CASSDHTRGGGAFF.

The chain is built from TRBV5-1 and TRBJ1-1; 7 positions agree with TRBD1. V was clipped by 0 bases and J by 4 bases; unmatched bases: 6. In germline, CDR1 is SGHRS, CDR2 YFSETQ. The CDR3 totals 15 residues. CDR3 sequence: CASSLGGTGATEAFF. The CDR3 bases are TGCGCCAGCAGCTTGGGGGGAACAGGGGCCACTGAAGCTTTCTTT.

V and J are TRBV27 and TRBJ1-5; no clear D. CDR1 and CDR2 (germline): MNHEY, SMNVEV (reference sequence). Trimming removed 5 bases from V and 7 bases from J, with 9 bases in between. This CDR3 comprises 12 residues. The CDR3 sequence is CASSAPGQPQHF. The DNA of the CDR3 is TGTGCCAGCAGTGCCCCGGGGCAGCCCCAGCATTTT.

The table lists this clone with a count of one. V usage is TRBV5-1 and J usage is TRBJ2-5; 12 nucleotides agree with TRBD2. V lost 4 bases, J lost 11 bases, and 18 bases stayed unmatched. Germline V CDR1 and CDR2: SGHRS, YFSETQ. The CDR3 contains 17 residues. CDR3 loop: CASSARLAGESAGEQYF. The CDR3 DNA is TGCGCCAGCAGCGCGAGACTAGCGGGGGAGTCTGCGGGGGAGCAGTACTTC.

This chain joins TRBV5-1 and TRBJ1-1; D is ambiguous. Trimming took 4 bases from V and 1 from J, leaving 8 bases between them. The CDR3 consists of 13 residues. CDR1 and CDR2 from the germline V gene are SGHRS and YFSETQ. The CDR3 region has the DNA TGCGCCAGCAGCCTCAGTAAGAACACTGAAGCTTTCTTT. Its translation: CASSLSKNTEAFF.

The V call is TRBV29-1, the J call TRBJ2-3; the D gene is possibly TRBD2 (6 bases). Trimming shortened V by 0 bases and J by 3 bases, and 10 bases separated the two germline ends. The CDR3 is 14 residues long. Germline CDR1 SQVTM, CDR2 ANQGSEA. CDR3 region: CSVEDPGRTDTQYF. The DNA of the CDR3 is TGCAGCGTTGAAGATCCAGGGAGGACAGATACGCAGTATTTT.

This clone was observed a few times. The V call is TRBV6-1, the J call TRBJ2-7, with D possibly being TRBD2 (5 bases). Germline V gives CDR1 MNHNS, CDR2 SASEGT. This CDR3 has 13 residues. The V and J ends lost 5 bases and 0 bases respectively, with 8 bases between them. In DNA form, the CDR3 reads TGTGCCAGCAGTAGCGGTGACTCCTACGAGCAGTACTTC. Translating it yields CASSSGDSYEQYF.

The gene calls are TRBV9 and TRBJ2-6; D is undetermined. CDR3 length: 12 residues. V lost 7 bases to trimming and J lost 0 bases, with 2 bases between them. CDR1 and CDR2 from the germline V gene are SGDLS and YYNGEE. CDR3 in amino acids: CASLSGANVLTF. Written as DNA, the CDR3 is TGTGCCAGCCTCTCTGGGGCCAACGTCCTGACTTTC. Full variable domain (outside the CDR3, taken from reference TRBV9 and TRBJ2-6): DSGVTQTPKHLITATGQRVTLRCSPRSGDLSVYWYQQSLDQGLQFLIQYYNGEERAKGNILERFSAQQFPDLHSELNLSSLELGDSALYFCASLSGANVLTFGAGSRLTVL.

The CDR3 DNA reads TGTGCCAGCAGCGGACGGGACAGGGTCGTGGAGACCCAGTACTTC. Amino acid sequence: CASSGRDRVVETQYF. This rearrangement joins TRBV7-9 to TRBJ2-5; 9 bases are a match to TRBD1. Germline CDR1 and CDR2: SEHNR and FQNEAQ (reference sequence). The V and J ends lost 5 bases and 5 bases, in that order; junction bases with no gene match: 9. The CDR3 has 15 residues. Supplemented by reference TRBV7-9 and TRBJ2-5, the full variable domain reads DTGVSQNPRHKITKRGQNVTFRCDPISEHNRLYWYRQTLGQGPEFLTYFQNEAQLEKSRLLSDRFSAERPKGSFSTLEIQRTEQGDSAMYLCASSGRDRVVETQYFGPGTRLLVL.

V and J are TRBV5-6 and TRBJ2-7; D is ambiguous. Germline loops: CDR1 SGHDT, CDR2 YYEEEE. V was trimmed by 0 bases and J by 1 base, leaving 8 bases between them. This CDR3 has 14 amino acids. The chain's CDR3 is CASSLGSLSYEQYF. In DNA form, the CDR3 reads TGTGCCAGCAGCTTGGGGAGTCTTTCCTACGAGCAGTACTTC.

J is TRBJ2-2 and V is TRBV14, with D possibly TRBD1 on 5 matching bases. This CDR3 region has 16 residues. V lost 4 bases, J lost 3 bases, and 15 bases lay in between. Germline CDR1 and CDR2: SGHDN and FVKESK. Here the CDR3 reads CASSLPGYRDTGELFF. CDR3 bases: TGTGCCAGCAGCCTACCAGGGTATCGGGACACCGGGGAGCTGTTTTTT. The variable domain in full, completed from reference TRBV14 and TRBJ2-2, reads EAGVTQFPSHSVIEKGQTVTLRCDPISGHDNLYWYRRVMGKEIKFLLHFVKESKQDESGMPNNRFLAERTGGTYSTLKVQPAELEDSGVYFCASSLPGYRDTGELFFGEGSRLTVL.

This clone occurred once. This chain links TRBV11-2 with TRBJ2-5; TRBD1 is a possible D gene (6 bases). The V end lost 5 bases, the J end lost 1 base, and 20 bases lay between the germline ends. The CDR3 is made up of 17 amino acids. Germline V gene lookup returns CDR1 SGHAT and CDR2 FQNNGV. This chain's CDR3 is CASSRNLQTGPQETQYF. CDR3 coding DNA: TGTGCCAGCAGCCGAAACCTCCAGACAGGCCCCCAAGAGACCCAGTACTTC.

CDR3 amino acids: CSAPTDYGYTF. The DNA of the CDR3 is TGCAGTGCGCCGACAGATTATGGCTACACCTTC. V usage is TRBV20-1 and J usage is TRBJ1-2; tentative D call: TRBD1 (5 bases). CDR3 length: 11 amino acids. Trimming stripped 6 bases from V and 5 bases from J, with 10 bases between. Germline CDR1 is DFQATT and CDR2 is SNEGSKA (reference sequence).